This passage covers 21 T cell receptor beta chains from one sample sequenced in a study of blood T cell repertoires in COVID-19. The method was immunoSEQ multiplex PCR; TCRdb's version includes in-frame clones alone and lacks a portion of them. The sample shows 300,000 to 400,000 clones, around 89% of them seen only once. The sample comprised PBMCs or T cells enriched from blood (not recorded which). These receptors all stem from a man between 18 and 35 years old who had recovered from COVID-19.

The sample holds one count of this clone. V gene TRBV2 combines with J gene TRBJ1-2, with unresolved D. There are 15 residues in the CDR3. Germline CDR1 is SNHLY and CDR2 is FYNNEI. The ends were cut back, 6 bases at V and 4 bases at J, with 18 bases in the middle. CDR3 loop: CASRDLTSTPYGYTF. Here the CDR3 DNA reads TGTGCCAGCAGGGATTTGACTTCTACGCCCTATGGCTACACCTTC.

The V and J genes are TRBV27 and TRBJ1-1; 7 bases agree with TRBD1. V lost 6 bases and J lost 0; bases outside the gene matches: 7. CDR3 length: 15 residues. The germline V gene encodes CDR1 MNHEY and CDR2 SMNVEV (reference sequence). The CDR3 reads CASSNRGWMNTEAFF. In DNA form, the CDR3 reads TGTGCCAGCAGCAACAGGGGTTGGATGAACACTGAAGCTTTCTTT.

This chain connects TRBV5-8 to TRBJ1-2, with TRBD1 identical over 9 bases. With V trimmed by 4 bases and J by 6 bases, 7 bases remained unmatched. The CDR3 length is 14 residues. Per germline, CDR1 SGHTS and CDR2 YDEGEE. In nucleotides, the CDR3 is TGTGCCAGCAGCGCTTCGGGACAGGGTAATGGCTACACCTTC. This translates into CASSASGQGNGYTF.

V and J are TRBV7-9 and TRBJ1-2; D is uncertain. CDR3 size: 14 residues. V lost 3 bases and J 6 bases, leaving 14 bases between the germline ends. Germline V gene lookup returns CDR1 SEHNR and CDR2 FQNEAQ (reference sequence). The CDR3 protein is CASSFSDGGDGYTF. The CDR3 nucleotides are TGTGCCAGCAGCTTTTCCGACGGAGGCGATGGCTACACCTTC.

This clone was counted once. The chain has TRBV3-1 (or the pseudogene TRBV3-2) and TRBJ2-1; no reliable D call. V lost 0 bases to trimming and J lost 2 bases, with 11 bases between them. Germline V gene data show CDR1 as LGHDT and CDR2 as YNNKEL (reference sequence). CDR3 length equals 16 residues. The CDR3, as DNA: TGTGCCAGCAGCCAAGATTCGTCAGGCACCTACAATGAGCAGTTCTTC. It translates to CASSQDSSGTYNEQFF.

The chain combines TRBV12-3 or TRBV12-4 with TRBJ1-1, with D tentatively TRBD1 (5 bases). Trimming pared 6 bases from V and 4 bases from J, leaving 12 bases between. CDR3 size: 13 residues. The CDR3 is CASRTSGPTEAFF. The CDR3 DNA is TGTGCCAGCAGGACCTCAGGGCCCACTGAAGCTTTCTTT.

This chain links TRBV29-1 with TRBJ2-4; 7 nucleotides line up with TRBD1. CDR3 size: 14 residues. V trimming: 5 bases; J trimming: 1 base; junction bases outside the gene matches: 5. Germline assignment: CDR1 SQVTM and CDR2 ANQGSEA. CDR3 sequence (DNA): TGCAGCGTTAAGACAGGGACGGCCAAAAACATTCAGTACTTC. Protein sequence: CSVKTGTAKNIQYF.

This rearrangement joins TRBV6-2 or TRBV6-3 to TRBJ2-5, with 7 positions matching TRBD1. Trimming at V came to 2 bases and at J to 5 bases, leaving 11 bases not matched to a gene. Germline loops: CDR1 MNHEY, CDR2 SVGEGT. The CDR3 sequence is 16 residues long. This chain's CDR3 is CASSYGVTGEWETQYF. Here the CDR3 DNA reads TGTGCCAGCAGTTACGGGGTTACAGGGGAATGGGAGACCCAGTACTTC.

The V call is TRBV4-3, the J call TRBJ1-1, with D possibly being TRBD1 (6 bases). Germline CDR1 is LGHNA and CDR2 is YSLEER. V gave up 4 bases and J gave up 4 bases, with 13 bases separating them. The CDR3 consists of 14 residues. The CDR3 bases are TGCGCCAGCAGCCGCGTACAGGGTATCACTGAAGCTTTCTTT. This codes for CASSRVQGITEAFF.

This clone was observed once. The rearrangement links TRBV3-1 (or the pseudogene TRBV3-2) to TRBJ2-5; 9 bases match TRBD2. In germline, CDR1 is LGHDT, CDR2 YNNKEL (reference sequence). V shed 1 base, J shed 4 bases, and the junction held 10 bases outside the gene matches. This CDR3 is 17 amino acids long. The CDR3: CASSQVLVAGDGETQYF. The CDR3 bases are TGTGCCAGCAGCCAAGTTCTGGTAGCGGGGGACGGAGAGACCCAGTACTTC.

This chain connects TRBV19 to TRBJ2-2; D perhaps matches TRBD2 (5 bases). V dropped 0 bases and J dropped 3 bases, with 11 bases sitting between them. CDR3 length: 16 amino acids. Germline V gives CDR1 LNHDA, CDR2 SQIVND (reference sequence). This CDR3 reads CASSIEPSWYTGELFF. The DNA for the CDR3 is TGTGCCAGTAGTATAGAGCCTAGCTGGTACACCGGGGAGCTGTTTTTT.

This rearrangement joins TRBV5-1 to TRBJ1-2; TRBD1 matches at 12 bases. Trimming removed 3 bases from V and 4 bases from J; junction bases left unmatched: 7. CDR1 is SGHRS, CDR2 YFSETQ, per germline. This CDR3 region has 16 residues. Here the CDR3 DNA reads TGCGCCAGCAGCTCGGGACAGGGGGCAAACTCCTATGGCTACACCTTC. The encoded protein is CASSSGQGANSYGYTF.

This clone has at least ten counts. This sample includes further DNA sequences coding for the same CDR3. The chain has TRBV9 and TRBJ2-1; TRBD1 matches at 9 bases. Losses at the gene ends were 0 bases for V and 7 bases for J; bases not matched to a gene: 5. Germline loops: CDR1 SGDLS, CDR2 YYNGEE. The CDR3 sequence is 15 residues long. In DNA, the CDR3 is TGTGCCAGCAGCGTAGCGGGACAGGGTAAGAATGAGCAGTTCTTC. Translating gives CASSVAGQGKNEQFF.

The V and J genes are TRBV19 and TRBJ2-7; 8 nucleotides line up with TRBD1. Germline CDR1 LNHDA, CDR2 SQIVND (reference sequence). The V segment lost 6 bases and the J segment 4 bases; nucleotides outside the gene matches: 8. CDR3 length: 14 residues. The CDR3 bases are TGTGCCAGTAGGCACAGGACAGGGCAATACGAGCAGTACTTC. This sequence encodes CASRHRTGQYEQYF.

The V and J genes are TRBV12-3 or TRBV12-4 and TRBJ2-1, with 10 bases matching TRBD1. The CDR3 has 13 amino acids. Losses at the gene ends were 10 bases for V and 8 bases for J; bases not matched to a gene: 8. CDR3 amino acids: CAIYSTGGDEQFF. CDR3 nucleotide sequence: TGTGCCATCTACTCGACAGGGGGCGATGAGCAGTTCTTC.

The chain combines TRBV11-2 with TRBJ2-7; 7 nucleotides agree with TRBD2. Losses at the gene ends were 3 bases for V and 5 bases for J; bases not matched to a gene: 10. The CDR3 totals 15 residues. Per germline, CDR1 SGHAT and CDR2 FQNNGV. CDR3: CASSFGGRSEDEQYF. The CDR3 DNA reads TGTGCCAGCAGCTTCGGGGGGAGGTCCGAGGACGAGCAGTACTTC.

The rearrangement links TRBV7-6 to TRBJ1-6; the D gene is possibly TRBD1 (5 bases). Germline assignment: CDR1 SGHVS and CDR2 FNYEAQ. Trimming removed 5 bases at V and 7 bases at J, with 15 bases between. This CDR3 has 15 residues. CDR3 DNA sequence: TGTGCCAGCAGCCTTCGCGGGGCAGGGAATTCACCCCTCCACTTT. As protein: CASSLRGAGNSPLHF.

The rearrangement joins TRBV19 to TRBJ1-6; 7 bases are shared with TRBD1. Germline loops: CDR1 LNHDA, CDR2 SQIVND (reference sequence). The CDR3 totals 13 residues. Trimming took 8 bases from V and 14 from J; bases not matched to a gene: 12. The DNA for the CDR3 is TGTGCCAGTTCGGGACAGCCCCTTTCGGCCCTCCACTTT. As protein: CASSGQPLSALHF. The entire variable domain, with the rest obtained from reference TRBV19 and TRBJ1-6, is as follows: DGGITQSPKYLFRKEGQNVTLSCEQNLNHDAMYWYRQDPGQGLRLIYYSQIVNDFQKGDIAEGYSVSREKKESFPLTVTSAQKNPTAFYLCASSGQPLSALHFGNGTRLTVT.

The chain is built from TRBV7-9 and TRBJ2-7, with D perhaps matching TRBD1 (5 bases). Deletions cut 2 bases from V and 6 bases from J, with 23 bases between. Germline CDR1 reads SEHNR; CDR2 reads FQNEAQ (reference sequence). This CDR3 has 17 residues. The CDR3 nucleotides are TGTGCCAGCAGCTTATTTTTAATGGGGCAGGGTGCGTTCGAGCAGTACTTC. Encoded protein: CASSLFLMGQGAFEQYF.

The genes are TRBV7-9 and TRBJ1-4; 8 bases agree with TRBD1. The CDR3 spans 16 residues. Germline-derived CDR1 and CDR2 are SEHNR and FQNEAQ (reference sequence). V lost 5 bases to trimming and J lost 8 bases; unmatched junction nucleotides: 13. The CDR3 DNA follows: TGTGCCAGCAGCCCCCCAGGACAGGGCCGCAGCGAAAAACTGTTTTTT. The encoded protein is CASSPPGQGRSEKLFF.

The chain has TRBV28 and TRBJ2-5; 13 nucleotides agree with TRBD2. The CDR3 covers 16 residues. The J segment lost 1 base and the V segment lost 6 bases, leaving 5 bases of the junction unmatched. Germline loops: CDR1 MDHEN, CDR2 SYDVKM. The CDR3 is CASRGGTSGTQETQYF. In DNA form, the CDR3 reads TGTGCCAGCAGGGGCGGGACTAGCGGGACCCAAGAGACCCAGTACTTC.